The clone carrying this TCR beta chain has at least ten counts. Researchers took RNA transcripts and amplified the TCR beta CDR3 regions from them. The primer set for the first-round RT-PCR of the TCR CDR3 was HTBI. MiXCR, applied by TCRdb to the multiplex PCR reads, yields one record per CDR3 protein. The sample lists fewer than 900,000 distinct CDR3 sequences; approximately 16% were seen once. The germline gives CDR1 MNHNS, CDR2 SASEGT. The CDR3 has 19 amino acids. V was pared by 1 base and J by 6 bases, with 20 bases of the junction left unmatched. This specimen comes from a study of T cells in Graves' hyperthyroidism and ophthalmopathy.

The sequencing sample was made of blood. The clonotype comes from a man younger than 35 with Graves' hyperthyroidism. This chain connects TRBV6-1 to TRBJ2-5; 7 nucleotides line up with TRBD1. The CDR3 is CASSEVGQGETVIGKTQYF. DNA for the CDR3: TGTGCCAGCAGTGAAGTGGGTCAGGGGGAAACGGTTATTGGGAAGACCCAGTACTTC.